The rows below give T cell receptor beta chains drawn from one sample of a study of cytotoxic CD8 clonotypes in ibrutinib-treated CLL. Measured with immunoSEQ multiplex PCR; TCRdb has only the in-frame clones, and not every one. The data contain around 310,000 clones, 70% to 80% of them singletons. This specimen was PBMCs, taken before ibrutinib treatment. The receptors were sampled from a human donor with chronic lymphocytic leukemia. CDR3s include the opening cysteine and the closing phenylalanine or tryptophan. Each record gives: D gene, J gene, V gene, clone size, CDR3 protein, CDR3 DNA. D genes are given only for firm matches. The listing skips clone size in some rows; elsewhere it reads once, few, many or a size class.

>TRBD1|TRBJ1-2|TRBV4-3|.
CASSQGPTGDGYTF
TGCGCCAGCAGCCAAGGCCCGACAGGGGATGGCTACACCTTC
>.|TRBJ1-5|TRBV12-5|once
CASGLPRGTATAERSNQPQHF
TGTGCTAGTGGGCTCCCGCGGGGGACTGCTACCGCCGAGAGGAGCAATCAGCCCCAGCATTTT
>TRBD2|TRBJ2-7|TRBV29-1|.
CSVARVAGGPEQYF
TGCAGCGTAGCACGGGTGGCGGGAGGCCCCGAGCAGTACTTC
>.|TRBJ2-5|TRBV20-1|.
CSAAQEETQYF
TGCAGTGCTGCGCAGGAAGAGACCCAGTACTTC
>TRBD1|TRBJ2-7|TRBV15|once
CATSTTGTGHEQYF
TGTGCCACCAGTACAACCGGGACAGGGCACGAGCAGTACTTC
>TRBD2|TRBJ2-3|TRBV9|.
CASSVGTSGSPDTQYF
TGTGCCAGCAGCGTAGGCACTAGCGGGAGTCCAGATACGCAGTATTTT
>.|TRBJ1-5|TRBV2|.
CASSDRGGVRAYQPQHF
TGTGCCAGCAGTGATCGGGGCGGGGTCAGGGCCTATCAGCCCCAGCATTTT
>.|TRBJ2-3|TRBV2|.
CASMPVTDTQYF
TGTGCCAGCATGCCCGTCACAGATACGCAGTATTTT
>.|TRBJ2-1|TRBV10-2|.
CASIGGNVYNEQFF
TGCGCCAGCATAGGTGGGAACGTCTACAATGAGCAGTTCTTC
>.|TRBJ2-2|TRBV19|once
CASSIWGEVGELFF
TGTGCCAGTAGTATCTGGGGGGAGGTCGGGGAGCTGTTTTTT
>TRBD1|TRBJ2-7|TRBV7-2|.
CASTNTGVLYEQYF
TGTGCCAGCACCAATACAGGGGTCCTCTACGAGCAGTACTTC
>.|TRBJ1-4|TRBV2|.
CASSDEGTEKLFF
TGTGCCAGCAGTGACGAAGGCACCGAAAAACTGTTTTTT
>.|TRBJ2-4|TRBV4-2|.
CASSQGSGDVAKNIQYF
TGTGCCAGCAGCCAAGGTTCAGGGGACGTTGCCAAAAACATTCAGTACTTC
>.|TRBJ1-1|TRBV7-2|.
CASSFDQSSTEAFF
TGTGCCAGCAGCTTCGATCAGTCGAGCACTGAAGCTTTCTTT
>TRBD2|TRBJ2-5|TRBV11-2|.
CASSLDPSGRKTQYF
TGTGCCAGCAGCTTAGACCCTAGCGGGAGGAAGACCCAGTACTTC
>TRBD1|TRBJ2-5|TRBV5-1|.
CASSLTGVGETQYF
TGCGCCAGCAGCTTGACAGGGGTCGGAGAGACCCAGTACTTC
>.|TRBJ2-7|TRBV5-4|.
CASSLGPGGSSYEQYF
TGTGCCAGCAGCTTGGGGCCTGGTGGAAGCTCCTACGAGCAGTACTTC
>TRBD2|TRBJ2-2|TRBV4-1|.
CASSQSLERERTGELFF
TGCGCCAGCAGCCAAAGCCTGGAGCGGGAGAGGACCGGGGAGCTGTTTTTT
>.|TRBJ2-1|TRBV7-9|.
CASSFLASSYNEQFF
TGTGCCAGCAGTTTCCTAGCCAGCTCCTACAATGAGCAGTTCTTC
>TRBD2|TRBJ2-1|TRBV13|.
CASSLSPGLAGYNEQFF
TGTGCCAGCAGCTTATCCCCGGGACTAGCGGGATACAATGAGCAGTTCTTC
>TRBD1|TRBJ2-1|TRBV30|.
CAWSQGQGSYNEQFF
TGTGCCTGGAGTCAGGGACAGGGTTCCTACAATGAGCAGTTCTTC
>TRBD1|TRBJ2-7|TRBV29-1|few
CSVVSTGVGEQYF
TGCAGCGTTGTATCGACAGGGGTTGGCGAGCAGTACTTC
>TRBD2|TRBJ2-7|TRBV6-5|.
CASRTSGTYEQYF
TGTGCCAGCAGGACTAGCGGAACCTACGAGCAGTACTTC
>TRBD1|TRBJ1-5|TRBV5-6|.
CASSGQGSSNQPQHF
TGTGCCAGCAGCGGACAGGGGTCGAGCAATCAGCCCCAGCATTTT
>TRBD1|TRBJ1-1|TRBV18|once
CASSRGQGSTEAFF
TGTGCCAGCTCGAGGGGACAGGGGAGCACTGAAGCTTTCTTT
>.|TRBJ2-1|TRBV14|.
CASSPGTPNNEQFF
TGTGCCAGCAGCCCGGGGACTCCCAACAATGAGCAGTTCTTC
>.|TRBJ1-1|TRBV2|.
CASNPNRASRGNTEAFF
TGTGCCAGCAACCCAAACAGGGCGAGTAGGGGCAACACTGAAGCTTTCTTT
>TRBD2|TRBJ2-7|TRBV7-9|.
CASSGTGLAAYEQYF
TGTGCCAGCAGCGGAACGGGACTAGCGGCCTACGAGCAGTACTTC
>.|TRBJ1-1|TRBV6-4|.
CASSVGSGTEAFF
TGTGCCAGCAGTGTAGGGTCCGGCACTGAAGCTTTCTTT
>TRBD1|TRBJ1-5|TRBV7-2|few
CASSLDRGESAQHF
TGTGCCAGCAGCTTAGACAGGGGAGAATCAGCCCAGCATTTT
>TRBD1|TRBJ1-2|TRBV11-2|.
CASSLDIVQGARRGYTF
TGTGCCAGCAGCTTAGACATAGTTCAGGGGGCTCGTCGTGGCTACACCTTC
>.|TRBJ2-1|TRBV6-6|once
CASSLPLGQFNNEQFF
TGTGCCAGCAGTTTACCCCTTGGGCAGTTCAACAATGAGCAGTTCTTC
>TRBD1|TRBJ2-7|TRBV11-2|.
CASSLFGLVRGKYF
TGTGCCAGCAGCTTATTTGGTTTGGTCAGGGGGAAGTACTTC
>TRBD2|TRBJ2-2|TRBV18|.
CASSQFVRGGDHTGELFF
TGTGCCAGCTCACAGTTTGTCCGGGGAGGGGACCACACCGGGGAGCTGTTTTTT
>TRBD2|TRBJ2-5|TRBV6-5|few
CASSNPYGTGGTQYF
TGTGCCAGCAGTAACCCGTACGGGACGGGGGGGACCCAGTACTTC
>.|TRBJ2-5|TRBV2|.
CASKTSGETQYF
TGTGCCAGCAAGACATCGGGGGAGACCCAGTACTTC
>TRBD2|TRBJ2-7|TRBV5-1|few
CASSETSGSYEQYF
TGCGCCAGCAGCGAAACTAGCGGGAGCTACGAGCAGTACTTC
>TRBD1|TRBJ2-6|TRBV29-1|.
CSVPGQGGANVLTF
TGCAGCGTCCCCGGACAGGGTGGGGCCAACGTCCTGACTTTC
>TRBD2|TRBJ2-1|TRBV6-5|.
CASRTGTSGSGEQFF
TGTGCCAGCAGGACCGGGACTAGCGGGAGCGGTGAGCAGTTCTTC
>TRBD2|TRBJ2-7|TRBV19|.
CASSAAAGESSYEQYF
TGTGCCAGTAGTGCAGCCGCGGGGGAATCCTCCTACGAGCAGTACTTC
>TRBD1|TRBJ2-7|TRBV9|.
CASSVEPGTAVEQYF
TGTGCCAGCAGCGTTGAACCCGGGACAGCGGTTGAGCAGTACTTC
>TRBD1|TRBJ2-7|TRBV5-6|.
CASSLAGGSDEQYF
TGTGCCAGCAGCTTGGCAGGGGGTAGCGACGAGCAGTACTTC
>.|TRBJ1-4|TRBV5-1|few
CASSLRGAATNEKLFF
TGCGCCAGCAGCTTAAGGGGGGCTGCAACTAATGAAAAACTGTTTTTT
>TRBD2|TRBJ2-1|TRBV5-1|.
CASSAGLAGYNEQFF
TGCGCCAGCAGCGCGGGACTAGCGGGATACAATGAGCAGTTCTTC
>.|TRBJ1-3|TRBV9|few
CASSDNLYSNSGNTIYF
TGTGCCAGCAGCGACAACCTGTACAGCAACTCTGGAAACACCATATATTTT
>TRBD2|TRBJ2-5|TRBV11-3|.
CASSSGLEEETQYF
TGTGCCAGCAGCTCGGGACTAGAAGAAGAGACCCAGTACTTC